This T cell receptor (beta chain) emerged from a study of blood T cells in healthy people across ages (dated by TCRdb to the mid-2010s). Regarding the research as a whole: In model experiments, roughly one uniquely barcoded TCR beta cDNA molecule per two T cells was captured by template switching. The study measured age-related changes in TCR beta repertoire diversity using deep sequencing normalized with unique cDNA molecular identifiers. The donors were split into four age groups: young (average about 15 years), middle-aged (around 40), aged (more than 60) and long-lived (roughly 77). To avoid experimental bias, donors of different ages were spread randomly across the sequencing lanes. Using the same blood draw, the study looked at two additional independent replicas of 1 million unique cDNA reads for two donors, one aged 18 to 30 and the other aged 80 or older. Study-wide conclusions, independent of this receptor: Since profiling was done on bulk unsorted PBMCs, naive and antigen-experienced compartments could not be conclusively compared. The CMV infection status of donors was not known, potentially confounding age-related changes in expanded clonotypes. Total diversity estimates from one million sequenced T cells were considered lower bounds and underestimates. The percentage of naive T cells measured by flow cytometry correlated strongly with observed TCR beta diversity. As age increased, observed TCR beta diversity per million T cells dropped in a roughly linear way, and a significant reduction was already evident by age roughly 40. Compared with the aged group, the long-lived group had more naive CD4+ T cells, fewer expanded clones and increased TCR diversity, a pattern suggesting age selection.

Donors were 30 to 45 systemically healthy Caucasian individuals from Russia aged roughly 6 to 90 years. Ten milliliters of peripheral blood were drawn from each donor into EDTA-treated Vacutainer tubes. Ficoll-Paque density-gradient centrifugation was used to isolate PBMCs, with at least 6.5 million obtained per sample. Trizol reagent was used to extract total RNA from PBMCs, with at least 6 micrograms per sample. For every donor, an aliquot of PBMCs went through flow cytometry to measure the percentages of naive CD45RAhigh/CD27high T cells. The V end loses 3 bases and the J end loses 4 bases, and a stretch of 17 bases separates them. Based on the germline V gene, the CDR1 and CDR2 sequences are SGDLS and YYNGEE. Taken from cysteine to phenylalanine, the CDR3 has 16 residues. Only the CDR3 DNA stays, 48 bases, in frame from base 1. Libraries were prepared through 5' RACE. For sequencing, an Illumina HiSeq 2500 was employed. The second PCR ran for about 6 to 12 cycles and used a J-beta primer mix along with a sample-barcoded 5' primer. Each TCR beta cDNA molecule received a unique molecular identifier from a template-switch 5' adaptor carrying 12 random nucleotides. Each sample yielded at least 3 million CDR3-containing paired-end reads. All of the RNA was converted into first-strand cDNA using the Mint cDNA synthesis kit, with a TRBC-specific oligonucleotide serving as the primer. Following uracil-DNA glycosylase treatment, a first 18-cycle PCR with universal primers M1SS and BC2_uni_R was performed on all cDNA. On the authors' methods: For normalization, 1 million high-quality reads, each with a distinct molecular identifier, were randomly selected from each sample. Reads with shared molecular identifiers were discarded instead of being binned into consensus sequences. MiTCR, with a Q25 quality threshold and the strictest error-elimination algorithm, was used for CDR3 identification, clonotype clustering and error correction. A nonparametric unseen species model with Euler transformation was used to estimate lower-bound total TCR beta diversity. TCRdb redid the processing of the public reads, applying fastp at Q25 and MiXCR, and retained in-frame beta chains. Each CDR3 protein appears once, grouped with its most common genes and DNA. These V and J calls derive from TCRdb rather than the authors' analysis. This sample comprises 720,000 or so distinct CDR3 sequences, approximately 40% of them detected only once. The top ten clonotypes cover about 32% of the sample.

On this clonotype: Its cognate antigen has yet to be identified. No quality values exist for individual bases; no much larger clone is one base distant.

Recombination joined TRBV9 with TRBJ2-1; the D segment may tentatively be TRBD1 or TRBD2, each giving 5 matched bases. The TCR originated in an elderly man in good health. Sample: blood. The nucleotide sequence is given as TGTGCCAGCAGCGCCCGGGACCCGCGTCATTACAATGAGCAGTTCTTC. Its translation reads: CASSARDPRHYNEQFF.